This is a list of T cell receptor beta chains from one sample in a study of blood T cells in healthy people across ages. A single record per CDR3 protein comes from TCRdb applying MiXCR to the 5' RACE reads. The sample has about 680,000 distinct CDR3 sequences; 45% to 50% are singletons. Sequenced input: blood. The receptor source for this set is a woman aged 55-75 years in good health. The CDR3 runs from the conserved cysteine through the conserved F or W. D genes are given only for firm matches. Clone size appears in some rows only: once, few, many, or a class for an expanded clone.

15,few,-,TRBV10-3,TRBJ1-2,TGTGCCATAGGATCAGGGGCCCTAAAGATTTATGGCTACACCTTC,CAIGSGALKIYGYTF
16,few,TRBD2,TRBV4-3,TRBJ2-1,TGCGCCAGCAGCCAAGATTTTACGGGAGGGTACAATGAGCAGTTCTTC,CASSQDFTGGYNEQFF
14,-,-,TRBV2,TRBJ2-5,TGTGCCAGCAGGCAGACAGCGACAGAAGAGACCCAGTACTTC,CASRQTATEETQYF
14,-,TRBD1,TRBV7-2,TRBJ1-4,TGTGCCAGCAGCCCTGGGACAGCCTACGAAAAACTGTTTTTT,CASSPGTAYEKLFF
14,-,-,TRBV7-9,TRBJ2-1,TGTGCCAGCAGCTTAGGCGCTATCGACAATGAGCAGTTCTTC,CASSLGAIDNEQFF
12,-,-,TRBV25-1,TRBJ1-4,TGTGCCAGCAGTCAGGGTAATGAAAAACTGTTTTTT,CASSQGNEKLFF
13,-,-,TRBV7-2,TRBJ1-4,TGTGCCAGCAGCCTCAGAGCTAATGAAAAACTGTTTTTT,CASSLRANEKLFF
15,-,-,TRBV12-3/TRBV12-4,TRBJ1-2,TGTGCCAGCAGTTTTTGGACAATGCCTAGCTATGGCTACACCTTC,CASSFWTMPSYGYTF
13,-,-,TRBV2,TRBJ1-1,TGTGCCAGCAGTGTACAGGGAGCCCTTGAAGCTTTCTTT,CASSVQGALEAFF
17,-,TRBD2,TRBV5-1,TRBJ2-1,TGCGCCAGCAGCTCCACCCTCAAACGCCTGGGGGGGGATGAGCAGTTCTTC,CASSSTLKRLGGDEQFF